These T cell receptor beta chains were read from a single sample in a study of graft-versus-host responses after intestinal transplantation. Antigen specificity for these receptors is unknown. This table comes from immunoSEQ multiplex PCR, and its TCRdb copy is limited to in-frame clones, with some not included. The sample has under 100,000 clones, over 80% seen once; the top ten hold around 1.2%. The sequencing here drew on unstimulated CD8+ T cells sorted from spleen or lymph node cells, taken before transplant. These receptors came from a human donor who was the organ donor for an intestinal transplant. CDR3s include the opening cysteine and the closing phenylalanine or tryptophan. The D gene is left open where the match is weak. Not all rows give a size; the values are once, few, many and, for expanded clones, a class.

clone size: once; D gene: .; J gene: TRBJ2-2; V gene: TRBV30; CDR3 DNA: TGTGCCTGGAGTGCAACCCCCTATTACCCCGGCGGGGAGCTGTTTTTT; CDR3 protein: CAWSATPYYPGGELFF
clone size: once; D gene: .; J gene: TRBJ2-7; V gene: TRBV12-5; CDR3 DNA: TGTGCTAGTGGTTGGGGCAGGGACTACGAGCAGTACTTC; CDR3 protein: CASGWGRDYEQYF
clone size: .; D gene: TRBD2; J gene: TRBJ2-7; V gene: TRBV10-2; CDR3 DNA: TGCGCCAGCAGTGAACCAGCGGGGGGGTACGAGCAGTACTTC; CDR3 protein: CASSEPAGGYEQYF
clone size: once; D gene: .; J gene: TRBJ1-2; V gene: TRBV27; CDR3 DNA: TGTGCCAGCAGTTCGGGACACCCCTCTAACTATGGCTACACCTTC; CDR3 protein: CASSSGHPSNYGYTF
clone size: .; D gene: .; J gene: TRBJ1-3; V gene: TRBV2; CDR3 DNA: TGTGCCAGCAGGGGGGGTCGGGGCCTGGCGGGAAACACCATATATTTT; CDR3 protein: CASRGGRGLAGNTIYF
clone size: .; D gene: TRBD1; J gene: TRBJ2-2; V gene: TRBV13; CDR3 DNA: TGTGCCAGCAGCTTTCGCACAGGGGTGTACACCGGGGAGCTGTTTTTT; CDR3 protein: CASSFRTGVYTGELFF
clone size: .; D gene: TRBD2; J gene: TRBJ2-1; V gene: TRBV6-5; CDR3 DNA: TGTGCCAGCACCCTTACGGGAGGCGGTGAGCAGTTCTTC; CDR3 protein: CASTLTGGGEQFF
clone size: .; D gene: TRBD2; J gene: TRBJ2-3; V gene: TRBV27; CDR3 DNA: TGTGCCAGCAGTTCAATTAGGAGCGGGAGAAAGAAGGTAGTCACAGATACGCAGTATTTT; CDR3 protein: CASSSIRSGRKKVVTDTQYF
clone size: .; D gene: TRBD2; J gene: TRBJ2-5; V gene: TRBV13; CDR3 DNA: TGTGCCAGCAGCCCAGGACTAGCGGGAGACGCAGTAGAGACCCAGTACTTC; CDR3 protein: CASSPGLAGDAVETQYF
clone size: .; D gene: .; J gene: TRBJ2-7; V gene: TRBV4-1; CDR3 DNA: TGCGCCAGCAGTCTGCAGGGTGGCTACGAGCAGTACTTC; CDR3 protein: CASSLQGGYEQYF
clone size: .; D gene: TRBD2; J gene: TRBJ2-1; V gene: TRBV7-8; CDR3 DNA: TGTGCCAGCAAGATTCCTTTGGCGGGAGTTCAAAATGAGCAGTTCTTC; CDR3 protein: CASKIPLAGVQNEQFF
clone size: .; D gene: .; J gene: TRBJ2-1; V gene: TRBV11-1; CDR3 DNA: TGTGCCAGCAGCTTATTCCCCCAGGGGATCGACAATGAGCAGTTCTTC; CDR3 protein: CASSLFPQGIDNEQFF
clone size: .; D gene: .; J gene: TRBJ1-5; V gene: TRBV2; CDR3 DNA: TGTGCCAGCAGTGAAGTACCCGAGGGGGTTCAGCCCCAGCATTTT; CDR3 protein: CASSEVPEGVQPQHF
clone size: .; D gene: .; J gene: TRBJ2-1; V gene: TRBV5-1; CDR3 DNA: TGCGCCAGCAGCTTGGAACTGGGGGGGCCCAATGAGCAGTTCTTC; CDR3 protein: CASSLELGGPNEQFF
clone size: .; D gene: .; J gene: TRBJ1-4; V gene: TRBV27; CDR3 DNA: TGTGCCAGCTCCGGAGATTCTAATGAAAAACTGTTTTTT; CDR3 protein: CASSGDSNEKLFF
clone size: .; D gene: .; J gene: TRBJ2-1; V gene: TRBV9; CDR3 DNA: TGTGCCAGCAGCGGGGGTGCAGGGCTATATGAGCAGTTCTTC; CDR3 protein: CASSGGAGLYEQFF
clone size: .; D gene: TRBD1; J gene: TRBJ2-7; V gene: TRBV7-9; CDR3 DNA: TGTGCCAGCAGCTCAGACAGGGGGCTAGGCTACGAGCAGTACTTC; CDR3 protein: CASSSDRGLGYEQYF
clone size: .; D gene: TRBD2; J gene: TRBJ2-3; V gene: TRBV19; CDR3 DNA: TGTGCCAGTAGTATAGGGCGCGGGAGATCAGATACGCAGTATTTT; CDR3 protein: CASSIGRGRSDTQYF
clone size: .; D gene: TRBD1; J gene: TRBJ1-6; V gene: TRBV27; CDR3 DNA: TGTGCCAGCGCGGGACAGAAGAATTCACCCCTCCACTTT; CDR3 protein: CASAGQKNSPLHF
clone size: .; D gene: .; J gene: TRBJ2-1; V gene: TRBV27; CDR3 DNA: TGTGCCAGCAGCCCCGATCAGGGGAACTACAATGAGCAGTTCTTC; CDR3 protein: CASSPDQGNYNEQFF
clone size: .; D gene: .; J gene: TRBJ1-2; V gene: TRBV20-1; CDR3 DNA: TGCAGTACCCCAGGATATTTGGCCTTC; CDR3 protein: CSTPGYLAF
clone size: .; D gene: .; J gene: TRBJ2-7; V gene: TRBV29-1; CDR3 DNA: TGCAGCGTCGACGCGGGATACGAGCAGTACTTC; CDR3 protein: CSVDAGYEQYF
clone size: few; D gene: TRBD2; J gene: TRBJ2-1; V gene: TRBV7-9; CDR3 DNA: TGTGCCAGCAGTCCCCAGGGACTAGGGGCCGATGAGCAGTTCTTC; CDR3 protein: CASSPQGLGADEQFF